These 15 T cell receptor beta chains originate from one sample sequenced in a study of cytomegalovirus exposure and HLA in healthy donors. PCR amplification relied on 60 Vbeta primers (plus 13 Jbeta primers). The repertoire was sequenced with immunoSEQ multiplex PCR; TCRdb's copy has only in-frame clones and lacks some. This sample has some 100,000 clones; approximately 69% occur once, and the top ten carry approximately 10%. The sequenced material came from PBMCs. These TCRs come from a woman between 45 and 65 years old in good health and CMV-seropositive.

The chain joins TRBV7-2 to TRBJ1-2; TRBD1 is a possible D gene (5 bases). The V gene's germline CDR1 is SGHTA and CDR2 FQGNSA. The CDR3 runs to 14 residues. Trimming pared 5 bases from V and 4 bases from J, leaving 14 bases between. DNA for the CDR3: TGTGCCAGCAGCCCTCAGGGTACGGTCTATGGCTACACCTTC. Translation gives CASSPQGTVYGYTF.

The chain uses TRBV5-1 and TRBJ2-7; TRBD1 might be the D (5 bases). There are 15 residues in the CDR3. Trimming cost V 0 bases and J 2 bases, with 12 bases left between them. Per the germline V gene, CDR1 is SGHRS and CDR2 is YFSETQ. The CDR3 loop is CASSLAPGIAYEQYF. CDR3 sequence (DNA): TGCGCCAGCAGCTTGGCCCCAGGGATAGCCTACGAGCAGTACTTC.

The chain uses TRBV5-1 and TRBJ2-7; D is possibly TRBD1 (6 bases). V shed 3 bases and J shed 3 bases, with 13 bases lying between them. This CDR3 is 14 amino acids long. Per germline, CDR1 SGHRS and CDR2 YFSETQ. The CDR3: CASSYSGTSYEQYF. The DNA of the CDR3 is TGCGCCAGCAGCTATTCCGGGACAAGCTACGAGCAGTACTTC.

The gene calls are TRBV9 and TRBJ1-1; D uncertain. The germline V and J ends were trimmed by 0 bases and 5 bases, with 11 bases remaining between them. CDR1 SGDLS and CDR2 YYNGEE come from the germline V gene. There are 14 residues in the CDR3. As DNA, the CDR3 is TGTGCCAGCAGCGTAGGACAAACCACGACTGAAGCTTTCTTT. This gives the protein CASSVGQTTTEAFF.

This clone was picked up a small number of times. The CDR3 DNA reads TGTGCCAGTAGTATAGGACAGGGGGGTCTAGATACGCAGTATTTT. Residues: CASSIGQGGLDTQYF. This chain connects TRBV19 to TRBJ2-3, with 9 bases identical to TRBD1. The junction had 4 bases not matched to a gene; V was cut back by 1 base and J by 5 bases. The germline gives CDR1 LNHDA, CDR2 SQIVND (reference sequence). The CDR3 is made up of 15 amino acids.

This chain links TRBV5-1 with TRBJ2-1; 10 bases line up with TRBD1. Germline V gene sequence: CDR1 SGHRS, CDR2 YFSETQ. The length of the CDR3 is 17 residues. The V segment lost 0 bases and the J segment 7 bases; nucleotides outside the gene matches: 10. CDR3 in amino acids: CASSLESTGGVRNEQFF. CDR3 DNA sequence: TGCGCCAGCAGCTTGGAGTCGACAGGGGGCGTTCGAAATGAGCAGTTCTTC.

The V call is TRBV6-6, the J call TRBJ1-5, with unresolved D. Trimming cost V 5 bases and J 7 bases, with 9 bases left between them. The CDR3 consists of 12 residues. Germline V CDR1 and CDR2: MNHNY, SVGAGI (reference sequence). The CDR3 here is CASSPFGQPQHF. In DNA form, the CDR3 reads TGTGCCAGCAGTCCATTCGGGCAGCCCCAGCATTTT.

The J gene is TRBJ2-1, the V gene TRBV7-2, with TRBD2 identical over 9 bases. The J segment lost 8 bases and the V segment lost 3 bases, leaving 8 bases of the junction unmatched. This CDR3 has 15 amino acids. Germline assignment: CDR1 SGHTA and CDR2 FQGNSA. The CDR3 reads CASSFWLAGNDEQFF. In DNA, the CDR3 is TGTGCCAGCAGCTTCTGGCTAGCGGGAAACGATGAGCAGTTCTTC.

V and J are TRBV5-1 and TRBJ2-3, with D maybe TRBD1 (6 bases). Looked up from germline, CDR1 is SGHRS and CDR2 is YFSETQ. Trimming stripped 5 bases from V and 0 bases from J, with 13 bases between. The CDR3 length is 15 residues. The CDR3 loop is CASSNLGGSTDTQYF. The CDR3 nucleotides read TGCGCCAGCAGTAACCTAGGGGGTAGCACAGATACGCAGTATTTT.

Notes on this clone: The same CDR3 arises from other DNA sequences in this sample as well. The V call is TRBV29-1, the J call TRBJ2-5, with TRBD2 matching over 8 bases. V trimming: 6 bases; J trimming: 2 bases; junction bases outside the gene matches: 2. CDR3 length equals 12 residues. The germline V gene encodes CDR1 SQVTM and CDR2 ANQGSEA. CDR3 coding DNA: TGCAGCGTGGCTAGCGGGCAAGAGACCCAGTACTTC. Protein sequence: CSVASGQETQYF.

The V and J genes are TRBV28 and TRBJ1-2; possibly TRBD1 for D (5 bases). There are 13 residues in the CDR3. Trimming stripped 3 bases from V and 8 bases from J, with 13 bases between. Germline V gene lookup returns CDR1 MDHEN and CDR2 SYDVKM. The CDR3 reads CASSFAGGAGYTF. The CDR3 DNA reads TGTGCCAGCAGTTTCGCGGGGGGTGCGGGCTACACCTTC.

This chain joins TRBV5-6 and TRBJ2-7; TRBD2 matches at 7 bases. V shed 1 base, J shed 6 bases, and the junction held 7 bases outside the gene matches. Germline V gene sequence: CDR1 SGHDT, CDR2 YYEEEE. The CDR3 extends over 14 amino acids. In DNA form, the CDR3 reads TGTGCCAGCAGCTTGCTCCCCCCGGGAGGCGAGCAGTACTTC. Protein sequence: CASSLLPPGGEQYF.

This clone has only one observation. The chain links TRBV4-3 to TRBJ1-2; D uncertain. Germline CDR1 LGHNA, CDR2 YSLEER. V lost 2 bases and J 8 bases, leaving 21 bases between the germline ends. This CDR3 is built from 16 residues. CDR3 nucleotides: TGCGCCAGCAGCCAATCGAACGCGGCGGCGGTTCGAGGCTACACCTTC. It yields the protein CASSQSNAAAVRGYTF.

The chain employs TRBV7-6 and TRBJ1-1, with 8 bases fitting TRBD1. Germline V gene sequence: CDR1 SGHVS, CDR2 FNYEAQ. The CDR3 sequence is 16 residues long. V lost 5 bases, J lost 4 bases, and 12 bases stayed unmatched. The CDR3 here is CASSPGTGNGGTEAFF. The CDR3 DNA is TGTGCCAGCAGCCCCGGGACAGGCAACGGGGGCACTGAAGCTTTCTTT.

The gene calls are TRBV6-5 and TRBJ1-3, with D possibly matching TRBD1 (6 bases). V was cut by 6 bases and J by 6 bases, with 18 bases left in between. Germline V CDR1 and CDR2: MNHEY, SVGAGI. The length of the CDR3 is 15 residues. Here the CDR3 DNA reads TGTGCCAGCAGCAAGGGAACAGGGCACGCAAACACCATATATTTT. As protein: CASSKGTGHANTIYF.